This T cell receptor beta chain came from a study of shared clonotypes between healthy human individuals. The CDR3 is 14 residues long. Germline V gene data show CDR1 as MGHDK and CDR2 as SYGVNS. The V and J ends lost 4 bases and 4 bases respectively, with 13 bases between them. Every one of the donors was a Caucasian adult that lived in Nashville, Tennessee. Negatively enriched CD4+ T cells were divided by CD45RA into naive and memory. Method: immunoSEQ multiplex PCR; TCRdb's copy keeps in-frame clones and lacks some. This table holds 150,000 to 200,000 clones, around 93% found once. Sequencing was carried out using naive CD4+ T cells sorted from blood. Noted subset: CD45RA+ positively selected. This sequence was found in a woman between 25 and 40 years old in good health. V usage is TRBV25-1 and J usage is TRBJ1-1; no clear D. This CDR3 is CASSARAAATEAFF. The CDR3 DNA follows: TGTGCCAGCAGTGCTAGGGCGGCTGCCACTGAAGCTTTCTTT.